This T cell receptor (beta chain) derives from a study of identical twins. General study findings and limits: For cord blood, abundant beta clonotypes had fewer insertions, unlike memory repertoires, which showed none.

Germline V gene sequence: CDR1 MNHNS, CDR2 SASEGT. The CDR3 is 14 residues long. V lost 6 bases and J lost 2, with 11 bases in between. TCRdb re-called the 5' RACE reads through MiXCR, storing one row per CDR3 protein. The sample has about 190,000 distinct CDR3 sequences; approximately 16% are singletons. Remarks on this clonotype: Its antigen remains unidentified.

This sample was shared with a second study, whose subject was T cells expressing NK-cell markers. Turning to that study: Within the sequenced cohort of eight donors, seven exhibited HCMV seropositivity and one was seronegative. Nothing established the HCMV specificity of expanded NKG2C+ T cell clones.

The material sequenced was CD8+ T cells sorted from blood. V and J are TRBV6-1 and TRBJ1-3; D gene ambiguous. The sequence came from a woman under 30 in good health. DNA for the CDR3: TGTGCCAGCAGCCCGGCCTTGACTGGAAACACCATATATTTT. This encodes CASSPALTGNTIYF.